Listed here are 32 T cell receptor beta chains from one sample, sequenced in a study of early T cells in non-severe SARS-CoV-2 infection. TCRdb ran MiXCR on the 5' RACE reads and lists one entry per CDR3 protein. The sample lists tens of thousands of distinct CDR3 sequences; about 9.5% were seen once. This sample comprised whole blood, obtained at baseline. These receptor sequences come from an adult who was a healthcare worker with PCR-confirmed SARS-CoV-2 infection or an uninfected control (not recorded which).

This clonotype was seen ten or more times. The rearrangement uses TRBV10-3 and TRBJ1-2, with TRBD1 matching 7 bases. Germline assignment: CDR1 ENHRY and CDR2 SYGVKD. V lost 3 bases to trimming and J lost 2 bases; unmatched junction nucleotides: 18. The CDR3 has 19 amino acids. The CDR3 DNA follows: TGTGCCATCAGTGATAGTTGGACAGGATATGAAGGGAGAAACTATGGCTACACCTTC. This codes for CAISDSWTGYEGRNYGYTF.

This clonotype was detected ten times or more. The chain joins TRBV9 to TRBJ2-2, with 7 nucleotides matching TRBD2. The CDR3 is made up of 17 amino acids. Germline assignment: CDR1 SGDLS and CDR2 YYNGEE. The trim removed 4 bases at V and 1 base at J, leaving 10 bases unmatched. Here the CDR3 reads CASSRRKAGMNTGELFF. DNA of the CDR3: TGTGCCAGCAGCCGAAGAAAAGCGGGGATGAACACCGGGGAGCTGTTTTTT.

The chain combines TRBV29-1 with TRBJ1-1; 7 nucleotides align to TRBD1. This CDR3 is 12 amino acids long. V trimming: 4 bases; J trimming: 2 bases; junction bases outside the gene matches: 1. Per germline, CDR1 SQVTM and CDR2 ANQGSEA. Here the CDR3 DNA reads TGCAGCGTTGGACAGGGAAACACTGAAGCTTTCTTT. Its protein is CSVGQGNTEAFF.

This clonotype was counted only a few times. This sequence joins TRBV19 and TRBJ1-1; 8 bases agree with TRBD1. The CDR3 runs 13 residues. Losses at the gene ends were 4 bases for V and 4 bases for J; bases not matched to a gene: 2. CDR1 LNHDA and CDR2 SQIVND come from the germline V gene (reference sequence). This chain's CDR3 is CASSTDRATEAFF. CDR3 nucleotide sequence: TGTGCCAGTAGTACGGACAGGGCCACTGAAGCTTTCTTT.

This clonotype was recorded a few times. This chain connects TRBV20-1 to TRBJ1-1; 12 bases match TRBD1. V was clipped by 5 bases and J by 8 bases; unmatched bases: 3. CDR3 length: 12 amino acids. Germline assignment: CDR1 DFQATT and CDR2 SNEGSKA (reference sequence). CDR3 DNA: TGCAGTGCTGGGACAGGGGGCCGCGAAGCTTTCTTT. Protein: CSAGTGGREAFF.

This clonotype was seen a few times. The rearrangement uses TRBV15 and TRBJ2-2; D remains unclear. This CDR3 spans 16 amino acids. Trimming shortened V by 1 base and J by 2 bases, and 11 bases separated the two germline ends. CDR1 LNHNV and CDR2 YYDKDF come from the germline V gene (reference sequence). Written as DNA, the CDR3 is TGTGCCACCAGCAGAGGACCGGGTTATAACACCGGGGAGCTGTTTTTT. Its protein is CATSRGPGYNTGELFF. The full variable domain, with the rest looked up from reference TRBV15 and TRBJ2-2, is DAMVIQNPRYQVTQFGKPVTLSCSQTLNHNVMYWYQQKSSQAPKLLFHYYDKDFNNEADTPDNFQSRRPNTSFCFLDIRSPGLGDTAMYLCATSRGPGYNTGELFFGEGSRLTVL.

This clonotype was observed at least ten times. V is TRBV20-1 and J is TRBJ2-1; D could derive from TRBD1 or TRBD2 (5 bases each). Trimming left V 3 bases short and J 9 bases short, with 21 bases between. There are 15 residues in the CDR3. Looked up from germline, CDR1 is DFQATT and CDR2 is SNEGSKA (reference sequence). CDR3 coding DNA: TGCAGTGCTAGGGTCCCGGGACGACCCCCCGGTGAGCAGTTCTTC. Translation gives CSARVPGRPPGEQFF.

The table lists this clonotype with a few counts. The chain carries TRBV5-1 and TRBJ2-2, with D tentatively TRBD1 (5 bases). This CDR3 has 13 residues. Germline lookup yields CDR1 SGHRS and CDR2 YFSETQ. Trimming shortened V by 0 bases and J by 8 bases, and 8 bases separated the two germline ends. CDR3 protein: CASSLEGEGELFF. CDR3 nucleotides: TGCGCCAGCAGCTTGGAAGGGGAAGGGGAGCTGTTTTTT.

The chain is built from TRBV3-1 and TRBJ1-1; D is ambiguous. V dropped 8 bases and J dropped 0 bases, with 10 bases sitting between them. The germline V gene encodes CDR1 LGHDT and CDR2 YNNKEL (reference sequence). This CDR3 is 13 amino acids long. The CDR3 protein is CASGRTVNTEAFF. DNA of the CDR3: TGTGCCAGCGGTCGGACGGTGAACACTGAAGCTTTCTTT.

This chain joins TRBV29-1 and TRBJ1-1; D might be TRBD1 (6 bases). The length of the CDR3 is 13 residues. Trimming shortened V by 5 bases and J by 1 base, and 11 bases separated the two germline ends. Germline V CDR1 and CDR2: SQVTM, ANQGSEA. The CDR3 bases are TGCAGCGTTATAGACAGGAGGAACACTGAAGCTTTCTTT. Protein sequence: CSVIDRRNTEAFF.

This clonotype was observed at least ten times. The chain is built from TRBV30 and TRBJ1-2, with 7 nucleotides matching TRBD1. The length of the CDR3 is 14 residues. J was trimmed by 0 bases and V by 2 bases; bases with no gene match: 3. The V gene's germline CDR1 is GTSNPN and CDR2 SVGIG (reference sequence). The CDR3 region is CAWSPGTANYGYTF. CDR3 bases: TGTGCCTGGAGTCCCGGGACAGCTAACTATGGCTACACCTTC.

This clonotype occurred a few times. The V and J genes are TRBV7-8 and TRBJ2-7; 11 positions agree with TRBD2. The CDR3 is made up of 15 amino acids. Germline V gene data show CDR1 as SGHVS and CDR2 as FQNEAQ. V dropped 2 bases and J dropped 7; count of bases not matched to a gene: 7. The CDR3: CASSLPRSGGGEQYF. CDR3 in DNA: TGTGCCAGCAGCTTACCACGTAGCGGGGGGGGAGAGCAGTACTTC.

The chain has TRBV6-2 or TRBV6-3 and TRBJ1-4; TRBD1 matches 9 bases. This CDR3 is built from 17 residues. Trimming at V came to 4 bases and at J to 3 bases, leaving 9 bases not matched to a gene. Germline CDR1 is MNHEY and CDR2 is SVGEGT. The CDR3 DNA is TGTGCCAGCAGTTCAACAGGGGGCGGACCGGCTAATGAAAAACTGTTTTTT. It yields the protein CASSSTGGGPANEKLFF.

This clonotype was seen ten or more times. The CDR3 region is CASSPNEGGSSYEQYF. The CDR3 bases are TGTGCCAGCAGCCCCAACGAGGGGGGGAGCTCCTACGAGCAGTACTTC. This chain joins TRBV7-9 and TRBJ2-7, with a tentative D call TRBD2 (7 bases). The CDR3 covers 16 residues. Germline CDR1 and CDR2: SEHNR and FQNEAQ (reference sequence). V was trimmed by 5 bases and J by 0 bases, leaving 17 bases between them.

This clonotype showed up many times. The chain carries TRBV6-1 and TRBJ1-5; the match to TRBD1 covers 8 bases. V was clipped by 6 bases and J by 7 bases; unmatched bases: 8. The CDR3 is 14 residues long. Germline V gives CDR1 MNHNS, CDR2 SASEGT. The CDR3 region has the DNA TGTGCCAGCAGACCAGGGGGCTCGGAACAGCCCCAGCATTTT. Its protein product is CASRPGGSEQPQHF.

This clonotype was detected only a few times. The chain joins TRBV12-3 or TRBV12-4 to TRBJ2-3; D ambiguous. The ends were cut back, 5 bases at V and 2 bases at J, with 14 bases in the middle. This CDR3 contains 15 residues. For the CDR3, the DNA is TGTGCCAGCAGTCTCGGTCCGGGCCCCACAGATACGCAGTATTTT. It codes for CASSLGPGPTDTQYF.

The rearrangement joins TRBV9 to TRBJ2-2; 7 nucleotides agree with TRBD1. Losses at the gene ends were 3 bases for V and 4 bases for J; bases not matched to a gene: 6. There are 15 residues in the CDR3. Germline assignment: CDR1 SGDLS and CDR2 YYNGEE. CDR3 DNA sequence: TGTGCCAGCAGCGCCCAAGACAGGGCCACCGGGGAGCTGTTTTTT. Its protein product is CASSAQDRATGELFF.

Many counts were recorded for this clonotype. The CDR3 DNA follows: TGCGCCAGCCAAGACAGGGACTTATACAATGAGCAGTTCTTC. It translates to CASQDRDLYNEQFF. The chain employs TRBV5-1 and TRBJ2-1; tentative D call: TRBD1 (7 bases). The CDR3 consists of 14 residues. Germline loops: CDR1 SGHRS, CDR2 YFSETQ. The V gene lost 7 bases and the J gene lost 4 bases, with 15 bases spanning the gap.

This clonotype was found a few times. The V and J genes are TRBV5-6 and TRBJ1-3, with a possible D match to TRBD1 (6 bases). Germline values: CDR1 SGHDT, CDR2 YYEEEE. V lost 5 bases and J 1 base, leaving 10 bases between the germline ends. This CDR3 region has 14 residues. The CDR3 coding sequence is TGTGCCAGCAGGGAAGGGGGATCTGGAAACACCATATATTTT. This encodes CASREGGSGNTIYF.

In this sample, this clonotype turned up a few times. The chain carries TRBV14 and TRBJ2-5, with D maybe TRBD2 (7 bases). CDR3 length: 15 residues. V lost 0 bases and J lost 5, with 13 bases in between. In germline, CDR1 is SGHDN, CDR2 FVKESK. CDR3 amino acids: CASSQEGGPRETQYF. The DNA for the CDR3 is TGTGCCAGCAGCCAAGAGGGGGGGCCGCGGGAGACCCAGTACTTC.

The rearrangement joins TRBV12-3 or TRBV12-4 to TRBJ1-2; no reliable D call. The V and J ends lost 5 bases and 5 bases respectively, with 18 bases between them. CDR3 length equals 15 residues. The CDR3 protein is CASSPRGQERYGYTF. The CDR3, as DNA: TGTGCCAGCAGTCCCCGCGGGCAGGAGCGTTATGGCTACACCTTC.

The V gene is TRBV4-3, the J gene TRBJ2-1; 8 nucleotides align to TRBD1. Germline-derived CDR1 and CDR2 are LGHNA and YSLEER. This CDR3 has 15 amino acids. Losses at the gene ends were 4 bases for V and 10 bases for J; bases not matched to a gene: 12. CDR3 region: CASSRDGQGGREQFF. CDR3 DNA: TGCGCCAGCAGCCGCGACGGACAGGGCGGCCGAGAGCAGTTCTTC.

This rearrangement joins TRBV15 to TRBJ2-3; D not certain. Between the trimmed V and J ends, which lost 1 base and 4 bases, there was a span of 9 bases. The CDR3 extends over 14 amino acids. The germline gives CDR1 LNHNV, CDR2 YYDKDF (reference sequence). The CDR3 nucleotides are TGTGCCACCAGCAGAGGAGTAGAGGCAGATACGCAGTATTTT. Its protein is CATSRGVEADTQYF.

This clonotype was counted only a few times. This sequence joins TRBV29-1 and TRBJ1-4; D is ambiguous. V gave up 6 bases and J gave up 0 bases, with 11 bases separating them. Germline CDR1 SQVTM, CDR2 ANQGSEA. The CDR3 extends over 14 amino acids. CDR3 bases: TGCAGCGTGAAAACCGGTGCAACTAATGAAAAACTGTTTTTT. Its translation is CSVKTGATNEKLFF.

The rearrangement uses TRBV7-2 and TRBJ2-1; a possible D gene is TRBD2 (7 bases). The CDR3 has 15 amino acids. Germline V lookup: CDR1 SGHTA, CDR2 FQGNSA. V shed 5 bases and J shed 4 bases, with 15 bases lying between them. CDR3 sequence (DNA): TGTGCCAGCAGCGCCCCTCGGGGGGCGTACAATGAGCAGTTCTTC. It encodes CASSAPRGAYNEQFF. The full variable domain, completed using reference TRBV7-2 and TRBJ2-1, is GAGVSQSPSNKVTEKGKDVELRCDPISGHTALYWYRQSLGQGLEFLIYFQGNSAPDKSGLPSDRFSAERTGGSVSTLTIQRTQQEDSAVYLCASSAPRGAYNEQFFGPGTRLTVL.

This clonotype was seen a handful of times. The rearrangement links TRBV3-1 to TRBJ2-3; D ambiguous. Trimming removed 3 bases at V and 5 bases at J, with 3 bases between. The CDR3 contains 11 residues. Per the germline V gene, CDR1 is LGHDT and CDR2 is YNNKEL (reference sequence). DNA for the CDR3: TGTGCCAGCAGCCACGGAGATACGCAGTATTTT. Residues: CASSHGDTQYF.

This clonotype was seen a few times. The chain combines TRBV29-1 with TRBJ2-7, with D perhaps being TRBD1 or TRBD2 (5 bases each). This CDR3 is 13 amino acids long. Germline lookup yields CDR1 SQVTM and CDR2 ANQGSEA. The germline V and J ends were trimmed by 7 bases and 3 bases, with 16 bases remaining between them. Written as DNA, the CDR3 is TGCAGCGCCCGGGACCCCGACATCTACGAGCAGTACTTC. It codes for CSARDPDIYEQYF.

The chain recombines TRBV9 with TRBJ2-1; 8 positions match TRBD1. V lost 0 bases and J lost 7; bases outside the gene matches: 0. Germline loops: CDR1 SGDLS, CDR2 YYNGEE. The CDR3 consists of 13 residues. CDR3 residues: CASSVGQGNEQFF. The DNA for the CDR3 is TGTGCCAGCAGCGTAGGACAGGGGAATGAGCAGTTCTTC.

In its sample, this clonotype ranks as medium-sized (0.01 to 0.1%). This chain joins TRBV6-5 and TRBJ2-7; D call uncertain. The CDR3 is 14 residues long. Trimming pared 5 bases from V and 6 bases from J, leaving 17 bases between. Germline lookup yields CDR1 MNHEY and CDR2 SVGAGI. The CDR3 region has the DNA TGTGCCAGCAGTAGGACGGGCTCCTCTGCCGAGCAGTACTTC. It yields the protein CASSRTGSSAEQYF.

Ten or more counts support this clonotype. V and J are TRBV7-2 and TRBJ1-3; no clear D. Trimming took 1 base from V and 0 from J, leaving 7 bases between them. The germline CDR1 and CDR2 sequences are SGHTA and FQGNSA. This CDR3 has 15 amino acids. The CDR3 reads CASSLVVPSGNTIYF. The CDR3, as DNA: TGTGCCAGCAGCTTAGTGGTCCCCTCTGGAAACACCATATATTTT.

This clonotype was seen more than once but under ten times. The V and J genes are TRBV7-9 and TRBJ2-7; tentatively, D is TRBD1 (5 bases). The CDR3 runs 15 residues. The V gene lost 5 bases and the J gene lost 4 bases, with 18 bases spanning the gap. Germline CDR1 and CDR2: SEHNR and FQNEAQ (reference sequence). The CDR3 sequence is CASSPTTVGEYEQYF. CDR3 in DNA: TGTGCCAGCAGCCCCACGACAGTCGGAGAGTACGAGCAGTACTTC.

This clonotype was seen ten or more times. The rearrangement links TRBV7-3 to TRBJ1-6, with D maybe TRBD1 (6 bases). Germline loops: CDR1 SGHTA, CDR2 FQGTGA. CDR3 length: 13 amino acids. V lost 8 bases to trimming and J lost 9 bases, with 14 bases between them. The CDR3 protein is CASGEGGSSPLHF. The CDR3 nucleotides are TGTGCCAGCGGCGAGGGGGGCAGTTCACCCCTCCACTTT.